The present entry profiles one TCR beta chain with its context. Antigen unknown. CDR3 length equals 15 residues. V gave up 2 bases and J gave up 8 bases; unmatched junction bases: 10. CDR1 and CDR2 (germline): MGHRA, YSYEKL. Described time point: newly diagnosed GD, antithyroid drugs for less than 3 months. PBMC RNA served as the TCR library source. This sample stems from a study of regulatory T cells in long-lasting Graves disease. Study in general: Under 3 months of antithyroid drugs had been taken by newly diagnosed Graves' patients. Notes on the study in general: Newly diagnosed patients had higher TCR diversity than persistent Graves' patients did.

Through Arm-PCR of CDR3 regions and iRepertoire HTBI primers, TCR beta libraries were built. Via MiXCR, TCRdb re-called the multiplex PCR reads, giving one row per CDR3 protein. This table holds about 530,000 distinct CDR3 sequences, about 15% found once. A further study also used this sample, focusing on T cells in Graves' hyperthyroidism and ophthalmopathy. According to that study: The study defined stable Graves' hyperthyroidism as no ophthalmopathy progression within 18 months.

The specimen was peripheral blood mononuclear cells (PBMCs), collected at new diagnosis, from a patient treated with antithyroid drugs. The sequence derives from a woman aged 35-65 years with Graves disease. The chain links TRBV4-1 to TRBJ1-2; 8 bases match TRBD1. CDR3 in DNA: TGCGCCAGCAGCCAAACTGGACAGGGTAATTTGGGCTACACCTTC. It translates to CASSQTGQGNLGYTF.